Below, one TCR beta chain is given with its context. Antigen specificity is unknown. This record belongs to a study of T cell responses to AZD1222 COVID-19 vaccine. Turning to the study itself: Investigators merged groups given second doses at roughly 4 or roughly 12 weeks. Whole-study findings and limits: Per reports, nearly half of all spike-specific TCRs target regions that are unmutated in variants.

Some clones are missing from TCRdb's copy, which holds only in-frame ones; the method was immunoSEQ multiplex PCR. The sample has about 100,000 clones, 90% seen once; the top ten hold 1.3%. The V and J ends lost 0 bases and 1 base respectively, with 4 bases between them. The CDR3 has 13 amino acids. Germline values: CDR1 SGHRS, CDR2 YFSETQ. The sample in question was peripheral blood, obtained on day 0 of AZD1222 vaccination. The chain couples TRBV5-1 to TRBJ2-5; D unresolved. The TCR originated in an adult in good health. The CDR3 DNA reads TGCGCCAGCAGCTTGGCTAGCCAAGAGACCCAGTACTTC. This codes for CASSLASQETQYF.